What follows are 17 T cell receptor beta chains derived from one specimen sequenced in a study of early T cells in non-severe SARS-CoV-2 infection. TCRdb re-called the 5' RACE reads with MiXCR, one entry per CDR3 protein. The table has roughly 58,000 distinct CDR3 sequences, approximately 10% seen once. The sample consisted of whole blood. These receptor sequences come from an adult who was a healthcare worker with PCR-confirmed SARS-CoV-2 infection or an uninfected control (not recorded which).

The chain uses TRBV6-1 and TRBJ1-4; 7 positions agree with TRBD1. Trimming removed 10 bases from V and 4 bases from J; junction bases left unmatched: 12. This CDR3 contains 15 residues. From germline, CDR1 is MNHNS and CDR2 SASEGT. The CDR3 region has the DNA TGTGCCACCTCGAGGGGGCAGGCCCATAATGAAAAACTGTTTTTT. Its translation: CATSRGQAHNEKLFF.

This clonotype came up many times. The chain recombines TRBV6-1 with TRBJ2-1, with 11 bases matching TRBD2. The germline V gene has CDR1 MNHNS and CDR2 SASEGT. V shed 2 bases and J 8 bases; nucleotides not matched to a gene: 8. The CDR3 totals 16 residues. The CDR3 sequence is CASSERTSGRGDEQFF. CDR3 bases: TGTGCCAGCAGTGAAAGAACTAGCGGGAGAGGAGATGAGCAGTTCTTC.

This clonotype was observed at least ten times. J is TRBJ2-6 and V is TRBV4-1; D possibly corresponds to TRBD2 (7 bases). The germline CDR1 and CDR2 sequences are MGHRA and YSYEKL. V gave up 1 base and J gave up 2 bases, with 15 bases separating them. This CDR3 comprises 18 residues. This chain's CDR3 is CASSQVMAGAAGANVLTF. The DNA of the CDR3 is TGCGCCAGCAGCCAAGTTATGGCGGGGGCGGCTGGGGCCAACGTCCTGACTTTC.

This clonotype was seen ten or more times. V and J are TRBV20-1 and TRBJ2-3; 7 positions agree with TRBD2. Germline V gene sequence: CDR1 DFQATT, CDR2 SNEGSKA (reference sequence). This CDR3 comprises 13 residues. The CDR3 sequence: CVGRGSSTDTQYF. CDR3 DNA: TGCGTGGGGAGGGGCTCTAGCACAGATACGCAGTATTTT.

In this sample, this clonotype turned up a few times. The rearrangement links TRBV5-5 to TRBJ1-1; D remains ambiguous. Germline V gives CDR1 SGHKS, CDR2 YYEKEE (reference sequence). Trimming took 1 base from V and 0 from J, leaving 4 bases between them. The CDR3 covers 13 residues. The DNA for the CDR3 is TGTGCCAGCAGCTTGAAGGTGAACACTGAAGCTTTCTTT. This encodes CASSLKVNTEAFF.

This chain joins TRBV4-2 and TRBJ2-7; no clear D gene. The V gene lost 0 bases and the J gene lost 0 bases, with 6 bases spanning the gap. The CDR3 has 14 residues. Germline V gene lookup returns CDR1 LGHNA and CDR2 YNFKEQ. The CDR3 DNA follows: TGTGCCAGCAGCCAAGAAGCGTACTCCTACGAGCAGTACTTC. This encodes CASSQEAYSYEQYF.

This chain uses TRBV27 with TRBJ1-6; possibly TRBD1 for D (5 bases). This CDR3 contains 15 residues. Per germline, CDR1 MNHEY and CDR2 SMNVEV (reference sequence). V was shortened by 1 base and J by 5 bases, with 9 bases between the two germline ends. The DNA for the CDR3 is TGTGCCAGCAGTTTATTTGGGGCTGATAATTCACCCCTCCACTTT. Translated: CASSLFGADNSPLHF.

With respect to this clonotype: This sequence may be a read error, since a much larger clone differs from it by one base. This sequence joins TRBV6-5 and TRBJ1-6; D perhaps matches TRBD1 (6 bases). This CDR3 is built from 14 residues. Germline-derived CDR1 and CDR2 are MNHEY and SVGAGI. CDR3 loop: CVSHNRERTSPLHF. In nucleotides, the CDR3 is TGTGTCAGTCATAACAGGGAGCGAACTTCACCCCTCCACTTT.

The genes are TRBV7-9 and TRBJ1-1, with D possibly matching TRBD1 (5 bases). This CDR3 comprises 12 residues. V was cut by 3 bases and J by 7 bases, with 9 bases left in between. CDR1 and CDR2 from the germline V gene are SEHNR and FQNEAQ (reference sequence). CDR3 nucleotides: TGTGCCAGCAGCTTCGACAGAATTGAAGCTTTCTTT. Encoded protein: CASSFDRIEAFF.

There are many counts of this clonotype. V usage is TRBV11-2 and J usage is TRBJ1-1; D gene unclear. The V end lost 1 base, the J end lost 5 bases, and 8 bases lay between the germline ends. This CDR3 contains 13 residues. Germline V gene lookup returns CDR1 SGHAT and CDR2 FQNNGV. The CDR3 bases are TGTGCCAGCAGCTTAGTACTTGGGACTGAAGCTTTCTTT. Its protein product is CASSLVLGTEAFF.

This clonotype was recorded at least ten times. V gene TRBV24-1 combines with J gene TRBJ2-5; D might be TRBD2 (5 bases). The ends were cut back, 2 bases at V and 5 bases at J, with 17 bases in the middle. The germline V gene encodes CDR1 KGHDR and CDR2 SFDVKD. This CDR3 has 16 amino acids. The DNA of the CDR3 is TGTGCCACCAGTGATTCACGGGATGCACTAAGGGAGACCCAGTACTTC. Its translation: CATSDSRDALRETQYF.

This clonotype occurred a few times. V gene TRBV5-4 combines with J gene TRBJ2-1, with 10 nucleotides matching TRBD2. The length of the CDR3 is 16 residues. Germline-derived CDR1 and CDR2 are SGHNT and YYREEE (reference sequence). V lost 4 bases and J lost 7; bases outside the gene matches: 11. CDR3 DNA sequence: TGTGCCAGCAGCCCCTCAGCGGGAGGGCCTCGAAATGAGCAGTTCTTC. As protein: CASSPSAGGPRNEQFF.

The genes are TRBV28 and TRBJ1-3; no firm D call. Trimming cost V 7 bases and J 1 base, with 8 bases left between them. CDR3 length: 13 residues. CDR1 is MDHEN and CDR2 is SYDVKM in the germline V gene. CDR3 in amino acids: CASTPGSGNTIYF. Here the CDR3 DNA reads TGTGCCAGCACGCCGGGGTCTGGAAACACCATATATTTT.

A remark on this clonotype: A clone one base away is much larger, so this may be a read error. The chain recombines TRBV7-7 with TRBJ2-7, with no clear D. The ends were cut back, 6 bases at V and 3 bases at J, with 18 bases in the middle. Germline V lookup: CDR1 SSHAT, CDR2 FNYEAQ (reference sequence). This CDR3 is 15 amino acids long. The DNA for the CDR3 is TGTGCCAGCAGATCCGATGGACCAAAACGCTACGAGCAGTACTTC. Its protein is CASRSDGPKRYEQYF.

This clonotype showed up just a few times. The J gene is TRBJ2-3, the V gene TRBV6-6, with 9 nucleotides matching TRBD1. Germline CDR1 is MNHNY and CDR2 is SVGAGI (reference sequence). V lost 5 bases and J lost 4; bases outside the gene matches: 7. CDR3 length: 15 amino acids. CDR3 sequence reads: CASSRQGDGADTQYF. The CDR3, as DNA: TGTGCCAGCAGTCGACAGGGGGATGGGGCAGATACGCAGTATTTT.

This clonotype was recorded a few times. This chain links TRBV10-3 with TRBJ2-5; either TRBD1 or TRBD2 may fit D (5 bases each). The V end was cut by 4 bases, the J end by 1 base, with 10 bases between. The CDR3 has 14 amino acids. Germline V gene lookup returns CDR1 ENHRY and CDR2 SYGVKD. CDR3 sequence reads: CAISGGSPQETQYF. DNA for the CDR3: TGTGCCATCAGTGGGGGGAGCCCCCAAGAGACCCAGTACTTC.

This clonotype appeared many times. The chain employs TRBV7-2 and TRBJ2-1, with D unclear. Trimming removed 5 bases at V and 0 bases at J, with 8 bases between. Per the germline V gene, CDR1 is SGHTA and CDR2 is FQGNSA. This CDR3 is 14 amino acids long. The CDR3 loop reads CASSLLDSYNEQFF. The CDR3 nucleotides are TGTGCCAGCAGCCTCCTGGACTCCTACAATGAGCAGTTCTTC.